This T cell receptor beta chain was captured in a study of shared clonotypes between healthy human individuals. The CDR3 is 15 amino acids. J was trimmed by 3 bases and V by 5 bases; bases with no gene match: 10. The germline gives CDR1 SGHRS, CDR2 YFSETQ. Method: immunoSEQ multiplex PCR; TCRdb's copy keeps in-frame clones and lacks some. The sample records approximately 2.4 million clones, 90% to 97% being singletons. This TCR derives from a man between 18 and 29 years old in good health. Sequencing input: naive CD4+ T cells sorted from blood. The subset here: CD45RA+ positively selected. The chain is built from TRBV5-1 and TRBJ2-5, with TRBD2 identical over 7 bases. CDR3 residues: CASRSGGAGEETQYF. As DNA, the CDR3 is TGCGCCAGCAGGTCCGGCGGGGCGGGGGAAGAGACCCAGTACTTC.